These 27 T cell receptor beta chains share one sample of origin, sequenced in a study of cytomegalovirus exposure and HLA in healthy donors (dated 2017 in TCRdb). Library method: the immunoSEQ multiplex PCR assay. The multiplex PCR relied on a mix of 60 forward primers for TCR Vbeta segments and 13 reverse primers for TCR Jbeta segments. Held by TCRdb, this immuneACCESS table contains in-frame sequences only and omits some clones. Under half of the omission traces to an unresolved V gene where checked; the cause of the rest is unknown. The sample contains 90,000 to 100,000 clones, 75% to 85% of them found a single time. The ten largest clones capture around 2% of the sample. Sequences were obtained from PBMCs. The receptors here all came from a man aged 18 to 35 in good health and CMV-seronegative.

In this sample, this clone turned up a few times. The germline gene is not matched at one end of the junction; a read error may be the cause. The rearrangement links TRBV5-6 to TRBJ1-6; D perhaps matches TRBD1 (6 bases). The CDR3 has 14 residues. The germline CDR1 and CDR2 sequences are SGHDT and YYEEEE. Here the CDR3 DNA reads TGTGCCAGCAGGTTGGGGGATAGGGGGTCACCCCTCCACTTT. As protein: CASRLGDRGSPLHF.

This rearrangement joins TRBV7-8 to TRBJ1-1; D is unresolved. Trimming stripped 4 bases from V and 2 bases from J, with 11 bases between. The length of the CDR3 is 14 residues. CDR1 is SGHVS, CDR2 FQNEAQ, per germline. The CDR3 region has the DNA TGTGCCAGCAGCTCTCTGTCGGGAAACACTGAAGCTTTCTTT. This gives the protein CASSSLSGNTEAFF. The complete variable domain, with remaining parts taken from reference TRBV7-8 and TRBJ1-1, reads GAGVSQSPRYKVAKRGQDVALRCDPISGHVSLFWYQQALGQGPEFLTYFQNEAQLDKSGLPSDRFFAERPEGSVSTLKIQRTQQEDSAVYLCASSSLSGNTEAFFGQGTRLTVV.

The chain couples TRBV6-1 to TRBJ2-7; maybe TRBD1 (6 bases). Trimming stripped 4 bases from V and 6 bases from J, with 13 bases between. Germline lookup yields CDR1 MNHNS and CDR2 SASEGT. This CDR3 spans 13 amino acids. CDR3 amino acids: CASSASQGSEQYF. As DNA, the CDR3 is TGTGCCAGCAGTGCCTCACAGGGTAGCGAGCAGTACTTC.

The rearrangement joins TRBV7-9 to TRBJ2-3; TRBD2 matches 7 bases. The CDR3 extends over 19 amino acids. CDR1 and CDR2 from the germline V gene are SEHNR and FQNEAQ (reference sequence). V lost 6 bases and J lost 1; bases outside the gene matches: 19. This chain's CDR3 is CASSLPHRDYEKRTDTQYF. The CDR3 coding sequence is TGTGCCAGCAGTCTTCCCCACCGGGACTACGAAAAACGCACAGATACGCAGTATTTT.

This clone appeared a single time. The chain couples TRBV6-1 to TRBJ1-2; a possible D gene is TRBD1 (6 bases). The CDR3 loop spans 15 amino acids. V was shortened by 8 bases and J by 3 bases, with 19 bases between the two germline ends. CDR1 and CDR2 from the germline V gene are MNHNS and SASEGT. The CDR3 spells CASGPGQGKDYGYTF. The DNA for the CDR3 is TGTGCCAGCGGACCAGGGCAGGGGAAGGACTATGGCTACACCTTC.

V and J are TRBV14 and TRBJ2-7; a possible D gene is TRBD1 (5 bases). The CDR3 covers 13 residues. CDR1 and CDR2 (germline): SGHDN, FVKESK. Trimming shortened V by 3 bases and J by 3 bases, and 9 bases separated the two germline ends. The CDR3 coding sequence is TGTGCCAGCAGCCAGCAGGGTCGCTACGAGCAGTACTTC. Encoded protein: CASSQQGRYEQYF.

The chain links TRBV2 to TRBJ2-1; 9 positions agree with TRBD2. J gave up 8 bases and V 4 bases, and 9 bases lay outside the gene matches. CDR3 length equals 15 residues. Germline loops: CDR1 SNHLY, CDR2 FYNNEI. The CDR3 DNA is TGTGCCAGCAGTGGGGGGCCAGCGGGGGGCGATGAGCAGTTCTTC. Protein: CASSGGPAGGDEQFF.

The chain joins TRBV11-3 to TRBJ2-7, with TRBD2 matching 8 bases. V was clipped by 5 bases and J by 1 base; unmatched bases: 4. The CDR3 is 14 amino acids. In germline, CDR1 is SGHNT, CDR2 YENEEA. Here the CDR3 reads CASSPTSASYEQYF. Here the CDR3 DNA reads TGTGCCAGCAGCCCGACTAGCGCTTCCTACGAGCAGTACTTC.

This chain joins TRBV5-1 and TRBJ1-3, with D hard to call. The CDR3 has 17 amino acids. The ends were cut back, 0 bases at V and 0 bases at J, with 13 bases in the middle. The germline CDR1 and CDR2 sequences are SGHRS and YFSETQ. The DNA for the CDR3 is TGCGCCAGCAGCTTGGGGCTAGCGCAGTTCTCTGGAAACACCATATATTTT. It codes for CASSLGLAQFSGNTIYF.

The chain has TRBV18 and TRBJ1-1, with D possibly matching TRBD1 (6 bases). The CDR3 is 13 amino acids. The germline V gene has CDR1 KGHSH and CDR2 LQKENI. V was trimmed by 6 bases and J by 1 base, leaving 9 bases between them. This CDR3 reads CASSSDRNTEAFF. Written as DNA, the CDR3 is TGTGCCAGCTCGTCGGACAGGAACACTGAAGCTTTCTTT.

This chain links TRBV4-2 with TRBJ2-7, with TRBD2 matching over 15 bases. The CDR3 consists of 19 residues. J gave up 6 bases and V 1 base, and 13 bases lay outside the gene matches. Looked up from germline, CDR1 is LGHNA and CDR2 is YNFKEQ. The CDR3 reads CASSQVGMWTSGGASEQYF. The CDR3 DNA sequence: TGTGCCAGCAGCCAAGTTGGGATGTGGACTAGCGGGGGGGCTAGCGAGCAGTACTTC.

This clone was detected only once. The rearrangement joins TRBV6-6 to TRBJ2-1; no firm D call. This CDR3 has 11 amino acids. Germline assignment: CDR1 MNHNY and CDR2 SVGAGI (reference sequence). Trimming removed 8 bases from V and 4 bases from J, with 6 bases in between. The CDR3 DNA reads TGTGCCAGCGCCCAGTACAATGAGCAGTTCTTC. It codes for CASAQYNEQFF.

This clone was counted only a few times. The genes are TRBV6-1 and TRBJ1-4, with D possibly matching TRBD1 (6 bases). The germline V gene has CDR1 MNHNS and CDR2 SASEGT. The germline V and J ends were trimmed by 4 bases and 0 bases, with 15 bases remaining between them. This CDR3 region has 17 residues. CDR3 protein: CASSGGRGDSTNEKLFF. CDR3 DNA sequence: TGTGCCAGCAGTGGTGGCAGGGGAGATTCAACTAATGAAAAACTGTTTTTT.

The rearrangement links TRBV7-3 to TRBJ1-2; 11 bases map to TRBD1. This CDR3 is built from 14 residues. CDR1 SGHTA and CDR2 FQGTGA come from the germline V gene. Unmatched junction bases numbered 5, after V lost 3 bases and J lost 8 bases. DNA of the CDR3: TGTGCCAGCAGCTTGGGACAGGGGGTGTTCGGCTACACCTTC. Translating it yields CASSLGQGVFGYTF.

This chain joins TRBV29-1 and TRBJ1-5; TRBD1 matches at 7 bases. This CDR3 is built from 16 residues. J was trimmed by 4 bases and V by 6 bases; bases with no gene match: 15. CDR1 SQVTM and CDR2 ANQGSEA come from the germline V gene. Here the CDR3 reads CSVTLRDRAFNQPQHF. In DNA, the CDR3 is TGCAGCGTCACCCTCCGGGACAGAGCCTTTAATCAGCCCCAGCATTTT.

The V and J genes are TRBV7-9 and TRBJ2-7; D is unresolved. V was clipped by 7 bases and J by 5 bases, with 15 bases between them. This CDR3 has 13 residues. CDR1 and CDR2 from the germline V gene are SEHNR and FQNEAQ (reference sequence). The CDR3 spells CASIYSSGNEQYF. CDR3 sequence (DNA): TGTGCCAGCATCTATTCTTCAGGCAACGAGCAGTACTTC.

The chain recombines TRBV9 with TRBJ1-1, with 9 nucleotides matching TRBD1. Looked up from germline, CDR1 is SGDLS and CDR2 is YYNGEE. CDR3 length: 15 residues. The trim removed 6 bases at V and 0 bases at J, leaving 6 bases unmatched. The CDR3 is CASNGQGNLNTEAFF. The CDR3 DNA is TGTGCCAGCAACGGACAGGGGAACTTGAACACTGAAGCTTTCTTT.

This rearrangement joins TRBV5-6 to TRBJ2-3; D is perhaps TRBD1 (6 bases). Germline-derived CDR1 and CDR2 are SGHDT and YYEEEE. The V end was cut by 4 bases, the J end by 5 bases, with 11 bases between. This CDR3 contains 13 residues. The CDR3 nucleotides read TGTGCCAGCAGCACACCACAGGGAGATACGCAGTATTTT. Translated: CASSTPQGDTQYF.

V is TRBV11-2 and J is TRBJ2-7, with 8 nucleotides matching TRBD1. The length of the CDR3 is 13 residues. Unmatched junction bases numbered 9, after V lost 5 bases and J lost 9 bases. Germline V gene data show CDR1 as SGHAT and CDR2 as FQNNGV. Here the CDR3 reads CASSPGQDIGQYF. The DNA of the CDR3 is TGTGCCAGCAGCCCGGGACAGGATATAGGGCAGTACTTC.

CDR3 bases: TGCGCCAGCAGCCAAGTGGGGGGACTACCGAACACTGAAGCTTTCTTT. This encodes CASSQVGGLPNTEAFF. The chain uses TRBV4-1 and TRBJ1-1; the D gene is possibly TRBD1 (5 bases). This CDR3 contains 16 residues. Germline-derived CDR1 and CDR2 are MGHRA and YSYEKL. V was cut by 1 base and J by 1 base, with 13 bases left in between.

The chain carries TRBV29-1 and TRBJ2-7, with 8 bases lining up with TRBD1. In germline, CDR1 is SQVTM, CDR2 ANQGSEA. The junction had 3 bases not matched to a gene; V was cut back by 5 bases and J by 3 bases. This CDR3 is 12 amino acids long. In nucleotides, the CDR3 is TGCAGCGTTCGACAGGGGATCTACGAGCAGTACTTC. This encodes CSVRQGIYEQYF.

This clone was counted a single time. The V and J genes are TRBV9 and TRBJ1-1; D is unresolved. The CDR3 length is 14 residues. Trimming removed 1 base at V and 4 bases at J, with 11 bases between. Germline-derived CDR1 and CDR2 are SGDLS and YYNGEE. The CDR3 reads CASSVSSAGTEAFF. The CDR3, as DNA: TGTGCCAGCAGCGTAAGTAGTGCAGGCACTGAAGCTTTCTTT.

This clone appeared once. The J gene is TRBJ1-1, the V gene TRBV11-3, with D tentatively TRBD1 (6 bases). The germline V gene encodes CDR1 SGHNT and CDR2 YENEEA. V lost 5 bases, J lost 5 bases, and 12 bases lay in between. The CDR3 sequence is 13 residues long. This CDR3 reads CASSRGARTEAFF. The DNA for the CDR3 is TGTGCCAGCAGCCGGGGGGCTAGGACTGAAGCTTTCTTT.

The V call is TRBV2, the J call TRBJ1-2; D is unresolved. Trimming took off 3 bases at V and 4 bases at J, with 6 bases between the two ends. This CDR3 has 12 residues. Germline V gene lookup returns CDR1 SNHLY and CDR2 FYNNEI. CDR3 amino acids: CASSDHFYGYTF. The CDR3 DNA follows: TGTGCCAGCAGTGACCACTTCTATGGCTACACCTTC.

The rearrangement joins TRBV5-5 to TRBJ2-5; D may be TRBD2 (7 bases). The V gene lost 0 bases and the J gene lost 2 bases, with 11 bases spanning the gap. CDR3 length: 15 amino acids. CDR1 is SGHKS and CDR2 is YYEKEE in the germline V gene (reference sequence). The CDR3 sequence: CASSLGGGGQETQYF. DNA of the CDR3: TGTGCCAGCAGCTTGGGAGGGGGGGGTCAAGAGACCCAGTACTTC.

The CDR3 sequence: CASSQDPALSNGYTF. DNA of the CDR3: TGTGCCAGCAGCCAAGATCCCGCGTTATCGAATGGCTACACCTTC. The chain recombines TRBV14 with TRBJ1-2, with no clear D. Deletions cut 0 bases from V and 6 bases from J, with 14 bases between. The CDR3 is 15 amino acids. CDR1 is SGHDN, CDR2 FVKESK, per germline. The variable domain in full, with the rest retrieved from reference TRBV14 and TRBJ1-2, is EAGVTQFPSHSVIEKGQTVTLRCDPISGHDNLYWYRRVMGKEIKFLLHFVKESKQDESGMPNNRFLAERTGGTYSTLKVQPAELEDSGVYFCASSQDPALSNGYTFGSGTRLTVV.

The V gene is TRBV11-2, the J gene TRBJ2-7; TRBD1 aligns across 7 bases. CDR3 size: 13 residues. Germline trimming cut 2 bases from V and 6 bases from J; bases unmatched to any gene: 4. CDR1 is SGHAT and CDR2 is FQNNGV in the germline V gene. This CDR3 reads CASSLYRGGEQYF. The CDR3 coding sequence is TGTGCCAGCAGCTTATACAGGGGTGGCGAGCAGTACTTC.